This T cell receptor beta chain was retrieved from a study of T cell responses to AZD1222 COVID-19 vaccine. Study background: Second doses were pooled across both intervals (about 4 or about 12 weeks). Findings of the study overall: Within unmutated variant regions lay the reported targets of nearly half of spike-specific TCRs.

A note on this clone: As yet, its antigen is unknown.

This table comes from immunoSEQ multiplex PCR, and its TCRdb copy is limited to in-frame clones, with some not included. The table records about 140,000 clones, 84% of them present only once. The germline V gene encodes CDR1 SEHNR and CDR2 FQNEAQ (reference sequence). CDR3 length: 13 residues. Trimming removed 7 bases at V and 7 bases at J, with 16 bases between. The sequences come from peripheral blood, collected on day 0 of AZD1222 vaccination. J is TRBJ1-2 and V is TRBV7-9; the D gene is possibly TRBD1 (5 bases). The TCR sequence derives from an adult in good health. The CDR3 spells CASTPGPEGGYTF. For the CDR3, the DNA is TGTGCCAGCACGCCGGGACCAGAGGGTGGCTACACCTTC.